This TCR beta chain is drawn from a study of OX40 agonist ivuxolimab in advanced cancers. Study context: Patients were treated with intravenous ivuxolimab, dosed at 0.01 to 10 mg/kg and infused every 2 weeks. Past anti-PD-1, anti-PD-L1 or anti-CTLA-4 therapy was accepted, and 30% to 50% had received some. Of the patients, three showed partial responses, one with hepatocellular carcinoma and two with cutaneous melanoma. Dose-escalation patients' cancers were hepatocellular carcinoma, melanoma, renal cell or head and neck cancer.

Assay: immunoSEQ multiplex PCR; the TCRdb copy retains only in-frame clones and omits some. This sample carries 75,000 to 100,000 clones, about 83% of them seen once, and the ten largest clones take over 0.4%. V gave up 8 bases and J gave up 1 base, with 20 bases separating them. This CDR3 is 16 amino acids long. Germline V CDR1 and CDR2: ENHRY, SYGVKD. The TCR was taken from an adult with an advanced solid tumor such as melanoma, head and neck, liver or kidney cancer. This sequence joins TRBV10-3 and TRBJ2-5, with a weak D call TRBD2 (7 bases). The material sequenced was CD4+ or CD8+ T cells sorted from blood, taken in a trial of the OX40 agonist ivuxolimab. Here the CDR3 DNA reads TGTGCCATCCAAATGGGGGGGGGCGGCCCCCAAGAGACCCAGTACTTC. As protein: CAIQMGGGGPQETQYF.